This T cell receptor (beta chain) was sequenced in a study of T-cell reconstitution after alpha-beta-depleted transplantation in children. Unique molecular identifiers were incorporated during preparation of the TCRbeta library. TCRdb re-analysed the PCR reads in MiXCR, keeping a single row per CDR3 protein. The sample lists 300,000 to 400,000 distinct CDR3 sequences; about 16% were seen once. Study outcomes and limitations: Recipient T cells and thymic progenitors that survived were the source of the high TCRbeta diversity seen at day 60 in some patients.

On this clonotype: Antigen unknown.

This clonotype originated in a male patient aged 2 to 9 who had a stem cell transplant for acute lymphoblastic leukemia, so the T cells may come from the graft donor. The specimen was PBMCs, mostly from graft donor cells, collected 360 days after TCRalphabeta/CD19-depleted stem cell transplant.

The CDR3 region is CASSLILAGGETQYF. In nucleotides, the CDR3 is TGTGCCAGCAGCTTAATACTAGCGGGAGGAGAGACCCAGTACTTC. The rearrangement joins TRBV7-2 to TRBJ2-5; the match to TRBD2 covers 12 bases. The germline gives CDR1 SGHTA, CDR2 FQGNSA. Germline trimming cut 2 bases from V and 4 bases from J; bases unmatched to any gene: 2. The CDR3 is 15 residues long.